The clone carrying this T cell receptor beta chain was observed at least ten times. The data derive from a study of blood T cell repertoires in COVID-19. Overall study context: Both acute and convalescent COVID-19 samples were obtained from the United States, Italy and Spain.

Assay: immunoSEQ multiplex PCR; the TCRdb copy retains only in-frame clones and omits some. The sample lists roughly 310,000 clones, roughly 90% occurring once. The clonotype originates from a woman in her 30s with COVID-19, enrolled during active disease. Input material: peripheral blood.

As DNA, the CDR3 is TGTGCCAGCAGTTCTATAGCGGGAGGGCCAACCGAGCAGTACTTC. Protein: CASSSIAGGPTEQYF. The chain is built from TRBV27 and TRBJ2-7; 11 bases are a match to TRBD2. CDR3 size: 15 residues. V gave up 4 bases and J gave up 6 bases; unmatched junction bases: 8. Germline V gene sequence: CDR1 MNHEY, CDR2 SMNVEV (reference sequence).